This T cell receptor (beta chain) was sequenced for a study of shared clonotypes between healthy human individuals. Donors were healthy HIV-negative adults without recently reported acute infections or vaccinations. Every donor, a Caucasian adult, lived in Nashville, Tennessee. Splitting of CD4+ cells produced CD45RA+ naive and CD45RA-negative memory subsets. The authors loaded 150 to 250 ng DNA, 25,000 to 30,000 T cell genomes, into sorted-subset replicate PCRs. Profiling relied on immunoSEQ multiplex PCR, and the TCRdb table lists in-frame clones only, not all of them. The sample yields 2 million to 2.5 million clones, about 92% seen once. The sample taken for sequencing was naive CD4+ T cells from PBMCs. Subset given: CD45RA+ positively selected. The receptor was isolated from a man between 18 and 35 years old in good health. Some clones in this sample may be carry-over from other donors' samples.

The chain's CDR3 is CASSLGGSRDIQYF. As DNA, the CDR3 is TGCGCCAGCAGCTTGGGAGGCTCGAGGGACATTCAGTACTTC. The chain has TRBV5-1 and TRBJ2-4; perhaps TRBD2 as D (5 bases). Deletions cut 0 bases from V and 8 bases from J, with 12 bases between. The CDR3 consists of 14 residues. Germline V gives CDR1 SGHRS, CDR2 YFSETQ. Full variable domain (rest looked up from reference TRBV5-1 and TRBJ2-4): KAGVTQTPRYLIKTRGQQVTLSCSPISGHRSVSWYQQTPGQGLQFLFEYFSETQRNKGNFPGRFSGRQFSNSRSEMNVSTLELGDSALYLCASSLGGSRDIQYFGAGTRLSVL.